This T cell receptor (beta chain) was recovered during a study of blood T cell repertoires in COVID-19. This clone came up a few times. Germline V gene sequence: CDR1 SGHTA, CDR2 FQGTGA. The CDR3 contains 13 residues. The trim removed 4 bases at V and 7 bases at J, leaving 1 base unmatched. The repertoire was sequenced with immunoSEQ multiplex PCR; TCRdb's copy has only in-frame clones and lacks some. This repertoire shows roughly 81,000 clones, approximately 85% found once; its top ten account for just over 3%. V gene TRBV7-3 combines with J gene TRBJ1-6; 7 bases fit TRBD1. The clonotype comes from an elderly woman with COVID-19, enrolled during active disease. Sequencing was performed on peripheral blood. The CDR3 coding sequence is TGTGCCAGCAGCTCGGGACAGAATTCACCCCTCCACTTT. Encoded protein: CASSSGQNSPLHF.